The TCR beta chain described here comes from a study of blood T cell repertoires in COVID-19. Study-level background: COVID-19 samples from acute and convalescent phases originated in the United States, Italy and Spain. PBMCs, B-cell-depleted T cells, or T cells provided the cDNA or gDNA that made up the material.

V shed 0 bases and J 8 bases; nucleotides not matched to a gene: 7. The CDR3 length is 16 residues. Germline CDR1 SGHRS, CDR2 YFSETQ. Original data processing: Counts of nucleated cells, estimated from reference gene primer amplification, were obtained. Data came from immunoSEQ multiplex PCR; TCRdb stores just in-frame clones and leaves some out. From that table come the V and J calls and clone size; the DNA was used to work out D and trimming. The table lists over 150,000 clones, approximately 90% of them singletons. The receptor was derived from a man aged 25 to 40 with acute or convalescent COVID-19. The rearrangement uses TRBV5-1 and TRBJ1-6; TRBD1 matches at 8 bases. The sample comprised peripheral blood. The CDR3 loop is CASSLGDRSVDSPLHF. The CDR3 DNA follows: TGCGCCAGCAGCTTGGGGGACAGGTCTGTTGATTCACCCCTCCACTTT.